The clone carrying this T cell receptor (beta chain) has a single count. No antigen is known for it. This CDR3 comprises 13 residues. Per the germline V gene, CDR1 is KGHSH and CDR2 is LQKENI. Trimming cost V 2 bases and J 5 bases, with 6 bases left between them. The time point was: week 5, during vaccination. Each dose of the vaccine consisted of 300 ug of mutant IDH1 20-mer peptide, with topical imiquimod. The study enrolled donors with new WHO grade 3 or 4 IDH1-mutant, ATRX-lost astrocytomas. This sample is drawn from a study of a mutant IDH1 vaccine in newly diagnosed glioma. Libraries were prepared by immunoSEQ multiplex PCR; TCRdb keeps only in-frame clonotypes and omits some of them. Found here are about 51,000 clones, over 75% of them singletons; the top ten hold 5.2%.

V usage is TRBV18 and J usage is TRBJ2-2, with D unclear. This receptor was taken from a man in his fifties with glioma. The input for sequencing was PBMCs, taken from a glioma patient whose treatment included an IDH1 peptide vaccine. This chain's CDR3 is CASSPVDTGELFF. The CDR3 DNA reads TGTGCCAGCTCACCAGTGGATACCGGGGAGCTGTTTTTT.